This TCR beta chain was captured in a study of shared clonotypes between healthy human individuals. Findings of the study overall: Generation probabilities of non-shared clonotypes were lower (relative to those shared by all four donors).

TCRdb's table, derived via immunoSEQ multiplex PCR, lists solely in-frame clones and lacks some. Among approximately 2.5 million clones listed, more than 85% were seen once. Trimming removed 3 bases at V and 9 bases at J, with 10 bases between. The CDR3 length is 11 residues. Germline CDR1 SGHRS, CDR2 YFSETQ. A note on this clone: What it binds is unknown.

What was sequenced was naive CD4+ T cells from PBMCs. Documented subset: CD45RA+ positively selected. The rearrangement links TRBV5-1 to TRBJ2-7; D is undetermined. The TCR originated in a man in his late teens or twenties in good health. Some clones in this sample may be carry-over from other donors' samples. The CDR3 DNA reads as TGCGCCAGCAGCTCGGACGAAAGGCAGTACTTC. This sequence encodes CASSSDERQYF.